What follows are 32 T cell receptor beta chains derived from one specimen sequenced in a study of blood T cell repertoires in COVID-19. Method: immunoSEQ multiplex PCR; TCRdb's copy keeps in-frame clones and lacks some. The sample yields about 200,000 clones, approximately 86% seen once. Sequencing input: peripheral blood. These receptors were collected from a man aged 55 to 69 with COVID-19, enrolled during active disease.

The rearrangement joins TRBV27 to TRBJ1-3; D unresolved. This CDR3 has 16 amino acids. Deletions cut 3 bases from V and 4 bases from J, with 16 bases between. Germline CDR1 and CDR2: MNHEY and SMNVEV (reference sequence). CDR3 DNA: TGTGCCAGCAGTTTCGGCAGACCGGCGGGAGGAAACACCATATATTTT. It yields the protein CASSFGRPAGGNTIYF.

Here the CDR3 reads CAISVARQVTYEQYF. As DNA, the CDR3 is TGTGCCATCAGTGTCGCCAGACAGGTAACCTACGAGCAGTACTTC. The V call is TRBV10-3, the J call TRBJ2-7; possibly TRBD1 for D (6 bases). V was clipped by 4 bases and J by 2 bases, with 15 bases between them. The CDR3 extends over 15 amino acids. CDR1 is ENHRY, CDR2 SYGVKD, per germline.

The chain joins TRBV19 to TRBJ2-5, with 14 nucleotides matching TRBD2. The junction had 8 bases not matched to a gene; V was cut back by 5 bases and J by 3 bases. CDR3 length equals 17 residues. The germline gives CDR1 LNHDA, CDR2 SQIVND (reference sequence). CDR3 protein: CASSPILGLAGEETQYF. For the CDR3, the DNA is TGTGCCAGTAGTCCCATCCTGGGACTAGCGGGAGAAGAGACCCAGTACTTC.

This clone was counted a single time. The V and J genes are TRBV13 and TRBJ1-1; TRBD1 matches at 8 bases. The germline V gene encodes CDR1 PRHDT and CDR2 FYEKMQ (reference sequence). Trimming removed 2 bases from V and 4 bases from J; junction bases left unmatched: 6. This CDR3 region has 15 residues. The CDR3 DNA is TGTGCCAGCAGCTTATCGGCAGGGGGCGTCACTGAAGCTTTCTTT. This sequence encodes CASSLSAGGVTEAFF.

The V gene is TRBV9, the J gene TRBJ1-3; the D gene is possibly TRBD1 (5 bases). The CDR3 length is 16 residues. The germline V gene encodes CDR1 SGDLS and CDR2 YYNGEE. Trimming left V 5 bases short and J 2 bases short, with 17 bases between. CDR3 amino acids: CASSPGPGRAGNTIYF. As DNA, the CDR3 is TGTGCCAGCAGTCCAGGGCCGGGCCGTGCTGGAAACACCATATATTTT.

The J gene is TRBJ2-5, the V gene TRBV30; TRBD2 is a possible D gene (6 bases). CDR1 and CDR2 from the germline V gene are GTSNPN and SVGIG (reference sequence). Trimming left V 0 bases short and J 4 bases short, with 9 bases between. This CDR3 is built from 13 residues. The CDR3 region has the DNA TGTGCCTGGAGTGTCTGGAGGGCAGAGACCCAGTACTTC. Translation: CAWSVWRAETQYF.

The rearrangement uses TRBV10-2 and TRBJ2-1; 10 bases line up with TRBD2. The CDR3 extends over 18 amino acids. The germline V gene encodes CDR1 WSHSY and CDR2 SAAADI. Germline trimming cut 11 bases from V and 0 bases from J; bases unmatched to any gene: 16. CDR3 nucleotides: TGCGCCGGAGTTAAGGGAGGACTAGCGGCCAGCTCCTACAATGAGCAGTTCTTC. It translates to CAGVKGGLAASSYNEQFF.

CDR3 sequence: CASSARQGGSQPQHF. CDR3 in DNA: TGTGCCAGCAGCGCTCGACAGGGGGGAAGTCAGCCCCAGCATTTT. V is TRBV6-5 and J is TRBJ1-5; the match to TRBD1 covers 9 bases. Germline V gives CDR1 MNHEY, CDR2 SVGAGI. The ends lost 6 bases at V and 6 bases at J; junction bases unmatched: 9. This CDR3 contains 15 residues.

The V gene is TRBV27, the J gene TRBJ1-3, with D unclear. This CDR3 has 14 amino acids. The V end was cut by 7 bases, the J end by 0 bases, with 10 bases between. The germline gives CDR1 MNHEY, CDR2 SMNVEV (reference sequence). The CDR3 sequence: CASKAVLSGNTIYF. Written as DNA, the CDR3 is TGTGCCAGCAAGGCGGTACTCTCTGGAAACACCATATATTTT.

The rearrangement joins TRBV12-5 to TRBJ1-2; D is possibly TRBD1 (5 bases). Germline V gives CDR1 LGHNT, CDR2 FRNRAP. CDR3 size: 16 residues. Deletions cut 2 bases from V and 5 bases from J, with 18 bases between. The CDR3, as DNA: TGTGCTAGTGGTTTGACCCGACAGAGTCGTGTTTATGGCTACACCTTC. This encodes CASGLTRQSRVYGYTF.

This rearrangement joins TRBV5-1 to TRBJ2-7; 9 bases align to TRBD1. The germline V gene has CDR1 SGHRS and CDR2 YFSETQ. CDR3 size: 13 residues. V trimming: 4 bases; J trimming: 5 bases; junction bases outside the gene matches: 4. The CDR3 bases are TGCGCCAGCAGCGGACAGGGGATTGACGAGCAGTACTTC. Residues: CASSGQGIDEQYF.

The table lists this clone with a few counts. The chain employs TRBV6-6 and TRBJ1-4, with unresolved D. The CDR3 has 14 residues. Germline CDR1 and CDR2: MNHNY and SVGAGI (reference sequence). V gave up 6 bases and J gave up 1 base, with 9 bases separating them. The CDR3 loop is CASSLGVTNEKLFF. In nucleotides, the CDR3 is TGTGCCAGCAGCCTCGGAGTAACTAATGAAAAACTGTTTTTT.

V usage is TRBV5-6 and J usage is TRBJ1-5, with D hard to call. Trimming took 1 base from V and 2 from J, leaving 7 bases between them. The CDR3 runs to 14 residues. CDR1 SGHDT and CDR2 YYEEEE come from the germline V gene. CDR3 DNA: TGTGCCAGCAGCTTGATTTTCGGCAATCAGCCCCAGCATTTT. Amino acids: CASSLIFGNQPQHF.

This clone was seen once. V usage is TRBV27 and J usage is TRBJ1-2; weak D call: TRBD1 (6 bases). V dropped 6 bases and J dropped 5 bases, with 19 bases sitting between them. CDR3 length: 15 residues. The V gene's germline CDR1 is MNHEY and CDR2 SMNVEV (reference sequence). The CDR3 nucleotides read TGTGCCAGCAGCTTCCGATTCGACAGGCAGTATGGCTACACCTTC. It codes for CASSFRFDRQYGYTF.

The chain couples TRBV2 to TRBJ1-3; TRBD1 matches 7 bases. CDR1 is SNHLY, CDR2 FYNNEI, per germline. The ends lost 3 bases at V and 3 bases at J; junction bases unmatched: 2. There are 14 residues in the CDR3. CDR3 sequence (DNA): TGTGCCAGCAGTGACCAGGGGGTTGGAAACACCATATATTTT. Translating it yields CASSDQGVGNTIYF.

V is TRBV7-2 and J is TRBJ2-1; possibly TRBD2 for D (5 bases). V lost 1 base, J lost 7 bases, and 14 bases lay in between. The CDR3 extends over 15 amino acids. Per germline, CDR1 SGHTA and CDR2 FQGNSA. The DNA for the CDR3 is TGTGCCAGCAGCTTAGATGCGGGCAGTTTGAATGAGCAGTTCTTC. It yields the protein CASSLDAGSLNEQFF.

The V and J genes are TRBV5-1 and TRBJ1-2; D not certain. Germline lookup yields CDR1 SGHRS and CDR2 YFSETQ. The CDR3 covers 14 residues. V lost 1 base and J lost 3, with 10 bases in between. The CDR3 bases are TGCGCCAGCAGCTTGTCGGCGGGCGACTATGGCTACACCTTC. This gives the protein CASSLSAGDYGYTF.

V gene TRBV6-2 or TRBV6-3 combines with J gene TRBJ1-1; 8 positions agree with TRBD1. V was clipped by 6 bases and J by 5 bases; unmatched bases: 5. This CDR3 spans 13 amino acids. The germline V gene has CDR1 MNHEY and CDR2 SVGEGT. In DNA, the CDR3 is TGTGCCAGCAGCCAGGGGGCGCGAACTGAAGCTTTCTTT. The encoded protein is CASSQGARTEAFF.

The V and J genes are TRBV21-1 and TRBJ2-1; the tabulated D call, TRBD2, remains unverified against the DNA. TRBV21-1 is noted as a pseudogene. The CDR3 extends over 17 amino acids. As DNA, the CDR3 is TGTGCCAGCATCCTGATAGAGGGCCGAGAAGCCTACAATGAGCAGTTCTTC. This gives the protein CASILIEGREAYNEQFF.

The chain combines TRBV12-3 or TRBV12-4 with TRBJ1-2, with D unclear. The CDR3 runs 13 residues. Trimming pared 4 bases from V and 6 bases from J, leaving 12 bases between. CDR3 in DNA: TGTGCCAGCAGTTCGGACGGGAAGAATGGCTACACCTTC. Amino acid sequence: CASSSDGKNGYTF.

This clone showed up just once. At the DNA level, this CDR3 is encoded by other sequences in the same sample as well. In nucleotides, the CDR3 is TGTGCCAGCAGCCCTAGCACAGATACGCAGTATTTT. Translating gives CASSPSTDTQYF. The chain joins TRBV11-2 to TRBJ2-3; D call uncertain. V lost 5 bases and J 0 bases, leaving 3 bases between the germline ends. The germline V gene encodes CDR1 SGHAT and CDR2 FQNNGV. This CDR3 has 12 amino acids.

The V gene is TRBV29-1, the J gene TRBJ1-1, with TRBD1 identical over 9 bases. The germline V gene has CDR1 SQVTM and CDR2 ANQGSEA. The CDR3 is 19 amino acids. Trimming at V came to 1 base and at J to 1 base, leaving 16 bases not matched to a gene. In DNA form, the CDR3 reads TGCAGCGTTGAAGGGGTGCGACAGGGGGTAGTCTGGGGGAACACTGAAGCTTTCTTT. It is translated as CSVEGVRQGVVWGNTEAFF.

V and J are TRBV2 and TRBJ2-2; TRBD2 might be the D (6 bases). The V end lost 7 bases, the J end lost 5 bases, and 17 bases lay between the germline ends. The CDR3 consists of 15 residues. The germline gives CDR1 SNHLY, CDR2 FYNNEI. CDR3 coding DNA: TGTGCCAGCACCAACCTAGCGAGTTCTACCGGGGAGCTGTTTTTT. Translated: CASTNLASSTGELFF.

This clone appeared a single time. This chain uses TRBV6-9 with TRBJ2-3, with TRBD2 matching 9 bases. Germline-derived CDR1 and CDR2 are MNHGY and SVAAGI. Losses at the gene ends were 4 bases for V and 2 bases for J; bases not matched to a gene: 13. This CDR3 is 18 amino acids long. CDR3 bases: TGTGCCAGCAGTTGCCATGCCCAGACTAGCGGATACACAGATACGCAGTATTTT. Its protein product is CASSCHAQTSGYTDTQYF.

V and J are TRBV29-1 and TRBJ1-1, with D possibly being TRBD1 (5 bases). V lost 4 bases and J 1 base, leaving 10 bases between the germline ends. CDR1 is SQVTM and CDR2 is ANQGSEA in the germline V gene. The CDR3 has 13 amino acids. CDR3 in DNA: TGCAGCGTTGGGAGGGACGGGAACACTGAAGCTTTCTTT. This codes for CSVGRDGNTEAFF.

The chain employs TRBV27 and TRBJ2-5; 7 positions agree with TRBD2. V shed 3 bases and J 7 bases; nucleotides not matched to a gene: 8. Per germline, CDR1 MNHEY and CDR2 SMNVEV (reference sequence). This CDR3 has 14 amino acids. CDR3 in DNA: TGTGCCAGCAGTTTCGGCGGGAGCTTCGGGACCCAGTACTTC. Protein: CASSFGGSFGTQYF.

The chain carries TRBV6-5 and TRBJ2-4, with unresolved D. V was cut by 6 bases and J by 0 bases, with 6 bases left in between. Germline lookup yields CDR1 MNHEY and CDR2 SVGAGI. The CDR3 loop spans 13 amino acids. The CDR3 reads CASRSLAKNIQYF. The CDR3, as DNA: TGTGCCAGCAGGTCACTAGCCAAAAACATTCAGTACTTC.

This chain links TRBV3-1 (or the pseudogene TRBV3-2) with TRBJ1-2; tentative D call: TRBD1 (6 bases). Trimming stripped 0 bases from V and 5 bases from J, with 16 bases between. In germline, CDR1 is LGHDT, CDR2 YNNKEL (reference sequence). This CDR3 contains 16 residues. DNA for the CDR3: TGTGCCAGCAGCCAAGATGAGGGGGAGGGGAGGTATGGCTACACCTTC. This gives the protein CASSQDEGEGRYGYTF.

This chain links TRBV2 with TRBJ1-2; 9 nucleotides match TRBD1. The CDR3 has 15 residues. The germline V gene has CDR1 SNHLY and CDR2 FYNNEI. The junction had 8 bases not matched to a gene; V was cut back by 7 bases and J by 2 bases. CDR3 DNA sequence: TGTGCCAGCACGTATGGGACAGGGTCAAACTATGGCTACACCTTC. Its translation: CASTYGTGSNYGYTF.

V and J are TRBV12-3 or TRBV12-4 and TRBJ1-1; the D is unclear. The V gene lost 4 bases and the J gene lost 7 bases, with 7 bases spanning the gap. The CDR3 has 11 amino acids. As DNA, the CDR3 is TGTGCCAGCAGTTCCGGGTATGAAGCTTTCTTT. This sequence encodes CASSSGYEAFF.

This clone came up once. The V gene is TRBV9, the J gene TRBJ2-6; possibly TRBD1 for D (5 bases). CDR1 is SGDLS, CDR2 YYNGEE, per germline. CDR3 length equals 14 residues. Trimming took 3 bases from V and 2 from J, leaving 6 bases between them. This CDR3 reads CASSAGTGANVLTF. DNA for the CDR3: TGTGCCAGCAGCGCAGGGACTGGGGCCAACGTCCTGACTTTC.

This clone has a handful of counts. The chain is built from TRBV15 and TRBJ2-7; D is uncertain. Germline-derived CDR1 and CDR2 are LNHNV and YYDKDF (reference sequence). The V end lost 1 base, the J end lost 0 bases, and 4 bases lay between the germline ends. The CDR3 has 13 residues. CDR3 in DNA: TGTGCCACCAGCAGAGGCGTCTCCTACGAGCAGTACTTC. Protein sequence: CATSRGVSYEQYF.